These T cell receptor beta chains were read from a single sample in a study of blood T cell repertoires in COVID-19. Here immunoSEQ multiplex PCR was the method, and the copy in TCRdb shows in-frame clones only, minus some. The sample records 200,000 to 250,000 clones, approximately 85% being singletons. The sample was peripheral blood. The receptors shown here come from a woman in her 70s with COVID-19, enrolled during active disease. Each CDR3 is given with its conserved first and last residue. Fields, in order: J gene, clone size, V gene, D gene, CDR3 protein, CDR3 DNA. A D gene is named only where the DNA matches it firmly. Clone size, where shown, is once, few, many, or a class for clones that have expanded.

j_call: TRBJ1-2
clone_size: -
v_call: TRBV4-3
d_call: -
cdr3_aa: CASSRGPGGGFFGDGYTF
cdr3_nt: TGCGCCAGCAGCCGAGGCCCGGGGGGCGGCTTCTTCGGTGATGGCTACACCTTC

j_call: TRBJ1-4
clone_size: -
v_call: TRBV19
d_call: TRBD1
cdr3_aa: CASAQGATNEKLFF
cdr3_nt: TGTGCCAGTGCACAGGGGGCAACTAATGAAAAACTGTTTTTT

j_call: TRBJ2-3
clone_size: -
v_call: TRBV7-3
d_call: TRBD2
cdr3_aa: CASSLLGRAETDTQYF
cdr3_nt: TGTGCCAGCAGCTTACTCGGGAGGGCCGAGACAGATACGCAGTATTTT

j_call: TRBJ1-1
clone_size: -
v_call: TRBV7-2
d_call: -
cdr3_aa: CASSYNPAGLNTEAFF
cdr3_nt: TGTGCCAGCAGCTATAACCCTGCAGGGCTGAACACTGAAGCTTTCTTT

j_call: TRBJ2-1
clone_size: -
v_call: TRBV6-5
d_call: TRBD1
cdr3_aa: CASSSTGQGAYNEQFF
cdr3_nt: TGTGCCAGCAGTTCAACGGGACAGGGGGCCTACAATGAGCAGTTCTTC

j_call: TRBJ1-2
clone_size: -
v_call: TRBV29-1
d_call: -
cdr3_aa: CSVEGGDYGYTF
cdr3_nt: TGCAGCGTTGAAGGGGGGGACTATGGCTACACCTTC

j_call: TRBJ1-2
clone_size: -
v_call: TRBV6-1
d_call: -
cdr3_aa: CASSEALQGHYGYTF
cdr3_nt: TGTGCCAGCAGTGAAGCGCTTCAGGGGCACTATGGCTACACCTTC

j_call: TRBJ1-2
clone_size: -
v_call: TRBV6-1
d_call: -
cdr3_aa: CASSEAYPGRGYGYTF
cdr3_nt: TGTGCCAGCAGTGAAGCGTATCCCGGGAGGGGCTATGGCTACACCTTC

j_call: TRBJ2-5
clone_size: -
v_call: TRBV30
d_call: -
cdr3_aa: CAWRSVQETQYF
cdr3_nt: TGTGCCTGGAGGTCAGTCCAAGAGACCCAGTACTTC

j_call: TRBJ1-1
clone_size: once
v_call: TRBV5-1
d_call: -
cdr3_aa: CASSSGGGSDTEAFF
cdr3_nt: TGCGCCAGCAGCTCCGGCGGGGGAAGCGACACTGAAGCTTTCTTT

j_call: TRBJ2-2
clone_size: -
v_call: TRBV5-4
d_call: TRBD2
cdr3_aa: CASSSGLAGGRGTGELFF
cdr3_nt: TGTGCCAGCAGCTCCGGACTAGCGGGAGGGCGAGGGACCGGGGAGCTGTTTTTT

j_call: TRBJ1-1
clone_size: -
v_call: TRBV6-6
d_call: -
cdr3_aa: CASSNQQGNTEAFF
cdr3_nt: TGTGCCAGCAGTAATCAACAGGGGAACACTGAAGCTTTCTTT

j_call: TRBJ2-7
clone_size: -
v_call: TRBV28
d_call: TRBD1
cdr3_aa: CASSAPSAGGSYEQYF
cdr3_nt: TGTGCCAGCAGCGCCCCCTCGGCAGGGGGCTCCTACGAGCAGTACTTC

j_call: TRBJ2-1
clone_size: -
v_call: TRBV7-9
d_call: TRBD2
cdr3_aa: CASSLSWGTKAGEQFF
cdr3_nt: TGTGCCAGCAGCTTATCATGGGGGACTAAAGCTGGCGAGCAGTTCTTC

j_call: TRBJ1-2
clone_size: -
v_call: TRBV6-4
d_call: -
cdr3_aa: CASSDSGREAGYTF
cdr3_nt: TGTGCCAGCAGTGACTCTGGCAGGGAAGCTGGCTACACCTTC

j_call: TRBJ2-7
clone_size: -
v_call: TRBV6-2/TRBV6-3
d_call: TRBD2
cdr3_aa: CASSRAGGAREQYF
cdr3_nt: TGTGCCAGCAGCAGAGCGGGGGGCGCAAGGGAGCAGTACTTC

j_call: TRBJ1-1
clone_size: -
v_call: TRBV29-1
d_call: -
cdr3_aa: CSVEVGGFGTEAFF
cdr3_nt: TGCAGCGTCGAGGTCGGAGGGTTCGGCACTGAAGCTTTCTTT

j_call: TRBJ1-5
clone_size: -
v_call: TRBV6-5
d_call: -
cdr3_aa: CASSYSNRENQPQHF
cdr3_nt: TGTGCCAGCAGTTACTCGAACAGGGAAAATCAGCCCCAGCATTTT

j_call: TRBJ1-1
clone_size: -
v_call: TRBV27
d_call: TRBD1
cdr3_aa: CASSSPGQGGTEAFF
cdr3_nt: TGTGCCAGCAGTTCCCCCGGACAGGGTGGGACTGAAGCTTTCTTT

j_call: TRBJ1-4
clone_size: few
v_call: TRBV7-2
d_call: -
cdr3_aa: CASSKTDATNEKLFF
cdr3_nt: TGTGCCAGCAGCAAGACAGATGCAACTAATGAAAAACTGTTTTTT

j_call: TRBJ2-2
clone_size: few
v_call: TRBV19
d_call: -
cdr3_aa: CASRRQPATGELFF
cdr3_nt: TGTGCCAGTAGGAGACAGCCAGCCACCGGGGAGCTGTTTTTT

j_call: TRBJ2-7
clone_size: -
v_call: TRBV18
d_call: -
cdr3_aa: CASSPQGLGYEQYF
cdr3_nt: TGTGCCAGCTCACCACAGGGGCTGGGCTACGAGCAGTACTTC

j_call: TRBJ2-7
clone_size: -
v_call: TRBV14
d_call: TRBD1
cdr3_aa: CASSRPRLTGTGGFEQYF
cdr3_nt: TGTGCCAGCAGCCGACCGCGACTTACCGGGACAGGGGGCTTCGAGCAGTACTTC

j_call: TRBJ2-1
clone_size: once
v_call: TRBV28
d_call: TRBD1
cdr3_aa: CASSLFGQGTWNEQFF
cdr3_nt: TGTGCCAGCAGTTTGTTTGGACAGGGGACCTGGAATGAGCAGTTCTTC

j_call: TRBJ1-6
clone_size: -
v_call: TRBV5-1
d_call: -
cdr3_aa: CASSLVWREYSPLHF
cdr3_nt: TGCGCCAGCAGCTTGGTTTGGAGGGAGTATTCACCCCTCCACTTT

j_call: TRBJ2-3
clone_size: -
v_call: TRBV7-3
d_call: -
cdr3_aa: CASSLEGGRASTDTQYF
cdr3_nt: TGTGCCAGCAGCTTAGAGGGTGGACGGGCTAGCACAGATACGCAGTATTTT

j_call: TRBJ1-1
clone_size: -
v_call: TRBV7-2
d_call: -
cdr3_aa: CASSSMIQAFF
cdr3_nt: TGTGCCAGCAGCTCTATGATCCAAGCTTTCTTT

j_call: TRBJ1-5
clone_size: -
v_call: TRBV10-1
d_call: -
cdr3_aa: CAAPGFSQGWVGEDQPQHF
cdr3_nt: TGCGCCGCCCCAGGGTTTAGTCAGGGTTGGGTTGGGGAAGATCAGCCCCAGCATTTT

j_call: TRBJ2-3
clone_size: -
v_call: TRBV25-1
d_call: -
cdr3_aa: CASSDSSRTDTQYF
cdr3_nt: TGTGCCAGCAGTGACTCCTCCCGCACAGATACGCAGTATTTT

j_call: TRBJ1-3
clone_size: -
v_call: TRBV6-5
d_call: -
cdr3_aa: CASNLDRKGNTIYF
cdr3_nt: TGTGCCAGCAATCTTGACAGGAAAGGAAACACCATATATTTT

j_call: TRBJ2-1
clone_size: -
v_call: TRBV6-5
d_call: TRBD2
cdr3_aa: CTSRLAGPWDEQFF
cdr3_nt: TGTACTTCCCGACTAGCGGGACCTTGGGATGAGCAGTTCTTC

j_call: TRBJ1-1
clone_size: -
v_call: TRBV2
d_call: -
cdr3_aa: CASRRGMGNTEAFF
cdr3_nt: TGTGCCAGCCGGCGGGGGATGGGGAACACTGAAGCTTTCTTT

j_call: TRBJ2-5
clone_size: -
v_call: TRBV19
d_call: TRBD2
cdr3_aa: CASSPGGLAGGAETQYF
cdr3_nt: TGTGCCAGTAGTCCTGGCGGACTAGCGGGAGGGGCAGAGACCCAGTACTTC

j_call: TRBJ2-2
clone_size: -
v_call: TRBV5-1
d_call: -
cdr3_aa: CASSQAPTNTGELFF
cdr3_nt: TGCGCCAGCAGCCAGGCCCCGACGAACACCGGGGAGCTGTTTTTT

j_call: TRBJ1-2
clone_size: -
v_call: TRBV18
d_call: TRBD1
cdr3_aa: CATYEQGNYGYTF
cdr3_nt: TGTGCCACCTATGAACAGGGGAACTATGGCTACACCTTC

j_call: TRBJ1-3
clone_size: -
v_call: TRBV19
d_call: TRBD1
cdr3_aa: CASSIQGGTGNTIYF
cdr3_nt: TGTGCCAGTAGTATTCAGGGGGGCACTGGAAACACCATATATTTT

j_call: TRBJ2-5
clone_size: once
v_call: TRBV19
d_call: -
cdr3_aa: CASRSGETQYF
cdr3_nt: TGTGCCAGTAGGAGCGGTGAGACCCAGTACTTC

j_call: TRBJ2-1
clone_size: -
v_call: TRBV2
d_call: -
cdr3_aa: CASSPQGAPYNEQFF
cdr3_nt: TGTGCCAGCAGCCCACAGGGAGCTCCGTACAATGAGCAGTTCTTC

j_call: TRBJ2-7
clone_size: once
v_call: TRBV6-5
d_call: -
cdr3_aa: CASTPGGSRYEQYF
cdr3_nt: TGTGCCAGCACCCCAGGTGGGAGCCGGTACGAGCAGTACTTC